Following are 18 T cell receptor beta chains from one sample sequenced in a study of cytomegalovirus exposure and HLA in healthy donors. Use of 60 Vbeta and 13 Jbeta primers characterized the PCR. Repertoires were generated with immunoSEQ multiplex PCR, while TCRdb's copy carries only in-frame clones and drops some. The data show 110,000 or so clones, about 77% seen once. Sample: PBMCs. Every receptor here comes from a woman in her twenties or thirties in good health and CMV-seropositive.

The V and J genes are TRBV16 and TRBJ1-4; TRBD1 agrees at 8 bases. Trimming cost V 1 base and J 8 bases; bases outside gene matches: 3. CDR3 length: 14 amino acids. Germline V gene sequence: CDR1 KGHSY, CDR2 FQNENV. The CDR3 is CASSQWDRSEKLFF. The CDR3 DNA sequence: TGTGCCAGCAGCCAATGGGACAGGTCCGAAAAACTGTTTTTT.

Written as DNA, the CDR3 is TGCGCCAGCAGCCAAGGGGAGCCTACAGGGCGAGATCAGCCCCAGCATTTT. It codes for CASSQGEPTGRDQPQHF. The chain uses TRBV4-1 and TRBJ1-5; tentatively, D is TRBD1 (6 bases). Germline loops: CDR1 MGHRA, CDR2 YSYEKL. Trimming pared 1 base from V and 5 bases from J, leaving 18 bases between. The CDR3 runs to 17 residues.

CDR3 region: CASSSRDTPYEQYF. The CDR3 DNA reads as TGTGCCAGCAGCTCCAGGGACACCCCCTACGAGCAGTACTTC. The chain employs TRBV7-9 and TRBJ2-7; D is perhaps TRBD1 (6 bases). Trimming stripped 4 bases from V and 2 bases from J, with 12 bases between. The CDR3 consists of 14 residues. Germline CDR1 SEHNR, CDR2 FQNEAQ (reference sequence).

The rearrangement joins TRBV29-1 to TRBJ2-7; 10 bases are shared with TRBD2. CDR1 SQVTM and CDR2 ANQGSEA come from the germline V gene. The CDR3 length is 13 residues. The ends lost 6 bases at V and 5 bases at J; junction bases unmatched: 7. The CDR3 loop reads CSVTSGETHEQYF. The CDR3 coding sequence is TGCAGCGTAACTAGCGGGGAAACCCACGAGCAGTACTTC.

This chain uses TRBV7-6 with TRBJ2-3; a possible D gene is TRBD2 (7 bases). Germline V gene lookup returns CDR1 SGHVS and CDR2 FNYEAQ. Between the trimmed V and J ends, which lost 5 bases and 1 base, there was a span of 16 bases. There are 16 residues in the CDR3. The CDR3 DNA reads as TGTGCCAGCAGCCCCACTCACGGGGGGCGCACAGATACGCAGTATTTT. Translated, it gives CASSPTHGGRTDTQYF.

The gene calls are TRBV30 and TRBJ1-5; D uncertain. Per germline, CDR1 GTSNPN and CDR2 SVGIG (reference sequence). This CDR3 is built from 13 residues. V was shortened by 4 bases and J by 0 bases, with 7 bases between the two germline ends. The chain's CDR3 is CAWTPHSNQPQHF. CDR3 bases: TGTGCCTGGACCCCCCATAGCAATCAGCCCCAGCATTTT.

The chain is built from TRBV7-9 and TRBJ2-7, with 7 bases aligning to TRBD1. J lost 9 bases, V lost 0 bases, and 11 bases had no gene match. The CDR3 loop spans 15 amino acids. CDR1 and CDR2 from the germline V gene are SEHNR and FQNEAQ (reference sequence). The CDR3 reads CASSLARLGGEWQYF. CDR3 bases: TGTGCCAGCAGCTTAGCGCGCTTAGGGGGCGAGTGGCAGTACTTC. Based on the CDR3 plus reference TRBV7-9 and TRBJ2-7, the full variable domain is DTGVSQNPRHKITKRGQNVTFRCDPISEHNRLYWYRQTLGQGPEFLTYFQNEAQLEKSRLLSDRFSAERPKGSFSTLEIQRTEQGDSAMYLCASSLARLGGEWQYFGPGTRLTVT.

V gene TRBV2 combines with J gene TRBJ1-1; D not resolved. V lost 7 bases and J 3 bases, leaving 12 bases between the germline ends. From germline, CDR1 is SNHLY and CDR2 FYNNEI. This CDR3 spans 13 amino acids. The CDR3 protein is CASMGRRDTEAFF. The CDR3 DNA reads TGTGCCAGCATGGGTCGGCGGGACACTGAAGCTTTCTTT.

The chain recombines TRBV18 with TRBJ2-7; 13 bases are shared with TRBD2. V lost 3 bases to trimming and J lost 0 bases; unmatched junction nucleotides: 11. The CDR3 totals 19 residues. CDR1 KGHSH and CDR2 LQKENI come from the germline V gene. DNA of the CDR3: TGTGCCAGCTCACCCGGTTCCGGGACTAGCGGGGCCAACTCCTACGAGCAGTACTTC. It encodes CASSPGSGTSGANSYEQYF.

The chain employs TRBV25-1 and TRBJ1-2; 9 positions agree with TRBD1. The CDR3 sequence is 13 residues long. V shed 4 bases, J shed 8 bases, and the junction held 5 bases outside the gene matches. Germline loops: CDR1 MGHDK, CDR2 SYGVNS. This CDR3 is CASSVQGAQGYTF. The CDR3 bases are TGTGCCAGCAGTGTACAGGGGGCTCAGGGCTACACCTTC.

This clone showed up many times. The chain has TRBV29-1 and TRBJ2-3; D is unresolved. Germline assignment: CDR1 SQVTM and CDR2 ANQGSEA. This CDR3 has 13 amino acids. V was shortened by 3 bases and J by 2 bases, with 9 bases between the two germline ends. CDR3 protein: CSVDPRFTDTQYF. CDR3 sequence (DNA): TGCAGCGTTGATCCCAGGTTCACAGATACGCAGTATTTT.

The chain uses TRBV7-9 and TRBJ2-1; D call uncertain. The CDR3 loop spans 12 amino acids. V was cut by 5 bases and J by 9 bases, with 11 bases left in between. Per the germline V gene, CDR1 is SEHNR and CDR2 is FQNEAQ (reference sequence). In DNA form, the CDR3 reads TGTGCCAGCAGCCTTTGGGTAGCTGAGCAGTTCTTC. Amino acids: CASSLWVAEQFF.

The CDR3 reads CASSVRTSSGNTIYF. The CDR3 DNA reads as TGTGCCAGTAGTGTCCGGACTAGCTCTGGAAACACCATATATTTT. The chain joins TRBV19 to TRBJ1-3; D is ambiguous. Trimming left V 5 bases short and J 0 bases short, with 11 bases between. Germline V CDR1 and CDR2: LNHDA, SQIVND (reference sequence). This CDR3 contains 15 residues.

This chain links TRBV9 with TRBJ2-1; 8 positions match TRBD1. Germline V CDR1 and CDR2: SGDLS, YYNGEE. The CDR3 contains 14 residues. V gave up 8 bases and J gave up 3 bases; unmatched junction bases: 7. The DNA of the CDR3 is TGTGCCAGTACCACGGGGACAGGCTACAATGAGCAGTTCTTC. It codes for CASTTGTGYNEQFF. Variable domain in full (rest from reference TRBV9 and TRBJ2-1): DSGVTQTPKHLITATGQRVTLRCSPRSGDLSVYWYQQSLDQGLQFLIQYYNGEERAKGNILERFSAQQFPDLHSELNLSSLELGDSALYFCASTTGTGYNEQFFGPGTRLTVL.

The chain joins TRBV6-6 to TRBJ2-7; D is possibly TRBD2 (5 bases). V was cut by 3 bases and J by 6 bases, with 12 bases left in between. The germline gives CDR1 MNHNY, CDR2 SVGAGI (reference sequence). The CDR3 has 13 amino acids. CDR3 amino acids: CASSYTREFEQYF. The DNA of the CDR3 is TGTGCCAGCAGTTATACGAGGGAGTTCGAGCAGTACTTC.

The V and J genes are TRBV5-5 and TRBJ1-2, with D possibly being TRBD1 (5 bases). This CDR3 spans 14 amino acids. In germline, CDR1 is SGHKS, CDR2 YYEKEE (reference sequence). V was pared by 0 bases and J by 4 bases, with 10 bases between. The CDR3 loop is CASSLGQQPYGYTF. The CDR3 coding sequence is TGTGCCAGCAGCTTGGGACAGCAACCCTATGGCTACACCTTC.

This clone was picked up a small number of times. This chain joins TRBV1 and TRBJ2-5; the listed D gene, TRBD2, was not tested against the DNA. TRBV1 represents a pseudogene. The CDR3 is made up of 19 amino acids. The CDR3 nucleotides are TGCACCAGCAGCCATACGGGAGGGGTAGCGGGAGTGAAGGGAGAGACCCAGTACTTC. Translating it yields CTSSHTGGVAGVKGETQYF.

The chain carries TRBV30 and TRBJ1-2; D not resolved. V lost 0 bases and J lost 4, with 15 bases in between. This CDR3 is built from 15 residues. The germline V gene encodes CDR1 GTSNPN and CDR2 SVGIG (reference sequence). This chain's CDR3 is CAWSVSAGLPYGYTF. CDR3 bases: TGTGCCTGGAGTGTTTCGGCAGGACTTCCCTATGGCTACACCTTC.